Following are 19 T cell receptor beta chains from one sample sequenced in a study of CXCR3-negative and CXCR3-positive naive CD8 T cells. Study-level findings and limits: In CXCR3-positive naive cells, the TRB CDR3s were more hydrophobic than in CXCR3-negative naive cells.

No cognate antigen is known for these TCRs. The TRB cDNA libraries were prepared by 5' RACE with UMI labels. TCRdb reprocessed the 5' RACE reads, keeping one entry per CDR3 protein, no DNA. The ten most abundant clones cover 0.5% to 0.6% of a sample with tens of thousands of distinct CDR3 sequences. Sequenced material: naive CXCR3+ CD8+ T cells from blood. As to subset: CD45RO-CCR7+CD27+CD95- naive CD8+ T cells expressing CXCR3 (TNR3+). These TCRs come from a human donor in good health. Some clones in this sample may be carry-over from other donors' samples.

V gene TRBV28 combines with J gene TRBJ2-7. The CDR3 has 12 amino acids. The germline CDR1 and CDR2 sequences are MDHEN and SYDVKM. This CDR3 is CASSSYSYEQYF.

The genes are TRBV4-3 and TRBJ2-2; the TCRdb call, TRBD1, lacks DNA for checking. This CDR3 has 17 amino acids. The V gene's germline CDR1 is LGHNA and CDR2 YSLEER. The CDR3 sequence is CASSQDSIQGAPGELFF.

The J gene is TRBJ2-7, the V gene TRBV12-3 or TRBV12-4. This CDR3 region has 17 residues. Here the CDR3 reads CASSPRNPGVKVYEQYF.

This rearrangement joins TRBV9 to TRBJ2-1. The CDR3 consists of 15 residues. Per the germline V gene, CDR1 is SGDLS and CDR2 is YYNGEE. The CDR3 sequence is CASSEDLGTYNEQFF.

The J gene is TRBJ2-7, the V gene TRBV20-1; TCRdb designates TRBD1, a call that cannot be tested without DNA. The CDR3 runs 16 residues. CDR1 and CDR2 from the germline V gene are DFQATT and SNEGSKA (reference sequence). The CDR3 loop reads CSARTWAGTDDGEQYF.

The chain carries TRBV4-1 and TRBJ2-2; lacking DNA, the TRBD2 call made by TCRdb goes unchecked. Germline lookup yields CDR1 MGHRA and CDR2 YSYEKL. The CDR3 extends over 14 amino acids. The CDR3 here is CASSQDTGSGELFF.

The J gene is TRBJ2-1, the V gene TRBV19; absent DNA, TCRdb's TRBD2 call cannot be checked. CDR3 size: 14 residues. CDR1 LNHDA and CDR2 SQIVND come from the germline V gene (reference sequence). This chain's CDR3 is CASSIPQPYNEQFF.

This chain connects TRBV7-8 to TRBJ2-5; with no DNA, the TCRdb D assignment of TRBD2 cannot be verified. Germline V gene sequence: CDR1 SGHVS, CDR2 FQNEAQ. This CDR3 comprises 15 residues. CDR3 protein: CASSVGPSGQETQYF.

The chain is built from TRBV28 and TRBJ2-7. In germline, CDR1 is MDHEN, CDR2 SYDVKM. The CDR3 contains 14 residues. The chain's CDR3 is CASSLTLAQYEQYF.

CDR3 residues: CASSLLLPRTDTQYF. The rearrangement links TRBV2 to TRBJ2-3; TCRdb designates TRBD1, a call that cannot be tested without DNA. Germline V gene data show CDR1 as SNHLY and CDR2 as FYNNEI. There are 15 residues in the CDR3.

J is TRBJ1-5 and V is TRBV5-5; the D call of TRBD1 rests on TCRdb alone, since no DNA is present to check it. The V gene's germline CDR1 is SGHKS and CDR2 YYEKEE (reference sequence). The CDR3 totals 14 residues. CDR3 in amino acids: CASSPGTINQPQHF.

This chain links TRBV6-6 with TRBJ2-2; the D call from TCRdb, TRBD2, cannot be confirmed without DNA. CDR1 and CDR2 (germline): MNHNY, SVGAGI (reference sequence). The CDR3 consists of 16 residues. The CDR3 region is CASSSQTSLYTGELFF.

The chain recombines TRBV6-6 with TRBJ1-6. The CDR3 spans 15 residues. Germline V CDR1 and CDR2: MNHNY, SVGAGI (reference sequence). This CDR3 reads CASSYLLGGNSPLHF.

The rearrangement uses TRBV28 and TRBJ2-2. There are 15 residues in the CDR3. The V gene's germline CDR1 is MDHEN and CDR2 SYDVKM. The CDR3 loop is CASSTYEISTGELFF.

This chain connects TRBV4-2 to TRBJ2-3; the TRBD1 assignment by TCRdb is unverifiable without DNA. The germline gives CDR1 LGHNA, CDR2 YNFKEQ. The CDR3 loop spans 18 amino acids. This CDR3 reads CASSQVGGGLLSTDTQYF.

The chain joins TRBV5-4 to TRBJ2-2; lacking DNA, the TRBD1 call made by TCRdb goes unchecked. The CDR3 contains 14 residues. CDR1 is SGHNT and CDR2 is YYREEE in the germline V gene (reference sequence). CDR3 loop: CASGTGLNTGELFF.

The chain carries TRBV29-1 and TRBJ2-1; the TRBD1 assignment by TCRdb is unverifiable without DNA. The CDR3 length is 14 residues. The germline V gene encodes CDR1 SQVTM and CDR2 ANQGSEA. This CDR3 is CSVPGNSAYNEQFF.

The chain combines TRBV7-9 with TRBJ2-3; TCRdb designates TRBD2, a call that cannot be tested without DNA. The CDR3 has 14 residues. Germline V lookup: CDR1 SEHNR, CDR2 FQNEAQ (reference sequence). The CDR3 loop reads CASSLQEGWDTQYF.

The J gene is TRBJ1-4, the V gene TRBV9. Germline V gives CDR1 SGDLS, CDR2 YYNGEE. This CDR3 has 15 residues. CDR3 protein: CASSVDGQTNEKLFF. Together with reference TRBV9 and TRBJ1-4, the CDR3 gives the full variable domain: DSGVTQTPKHLITATGQRVTLRCSPRSGDLSVYWYQQSLDQGLQFLIQYYNGEERAKGNILERFSAQQFPDLHSELNLSSLELGDSALYFCASSVDGQTNEKLFFGSGTQLSVL.